These T cell receptor beta chains were read from a single sample in a study of blood T cell repertoires in COVID-19. Here immunoSEQ multiplex PCR was the method, and the copy in TCRdb shows in-frame clones only, minus some. The table lists fewer than 450,000 clones, around 87% of them singletons. The sequenced sample was peripheral blood. These receptors came from a woman aged 45-60 years with COVID-19, enrolled during active disease. CDR3s include the opening cysteine and the closing phenylalanine or tryptophan. The D gene is left open where the match is weak. Where a row states a size, it is once, few, many or the class of an expanded clone; other rows omit it.

D gene: .
clone size: .
J gene: TRBJ1-4
V gene: TRBV3-1/TRBV3-2
CDR3 DNA: TGTGCCAGCAGCCCCCCCGGGGTCGAGGAAAAACTGTTTTTT
CDR3 protein: CASSPPGVEEKLFF

D gene: .
clone size: .
J gene: TRBJ1-6
V gene: TRBV27
CDR3 DNA: TGTGCCAGCAGTTTGGTAGGCGGGAATTCACCCCTCCACTTT
CDR3 protein: CASSLVGGNSPLHF

D gene: TRBD2
clone size: .
J gene: TRBJ2-3
V gene: TRBV30
CDR3 DNA: TGTGCCTGGAGTGTCATAGCGGGAGGGACAGATACGCAGTATTTT
CDR3 protein: CAWSVIAGGTDTQYF

D gene: .
clone size: once
J gene: TRBJ2-3
V gene: TRBV4-3
CDR3 DNA: TGCGCCAGCAGCCAAGTTATCACAGATACGCAGTATTTT
CDR3 protein: CASSQVITDTQYF

D gene: .
clone size: .
J gene: TRBJ1-1
V gene: TRBV18
CDR3 DNA: TGTGCCAGCTCACCTAGCTTGAACACTGAAGCTTTCTTT
CDR3 protein: CASSPSLNTEAFF

D gene: .
clone size: .
J gene: TRBJ1-5
V gene: TRBV19
CDR3 DNA: TGTGCCAGTAGTAACGACAACAGCAATCAGCCCCAGCATTTT
CDR3 protein: CASSNDNSNQPQHF

D gene: TRBD1
clone size: .
J gene: TRBJ2-6
V gene: TRBV5-1
CDR3 DNA: TGCGCCAGCAGCTTGGTACAGGGGGGCTCTGGGGCCAACGTCCTGACTTTC
CDR3 protein: CASSLVQGGSGANVLTF

D gene: .
clone size: .
J gene: TRBJ2-1
V gene: TRBV2
CDR3 DNA: TGTGCCAGCAGTGAAGCCAGGGGATACAATGAGCAGTTCTTC
CDR3 protein: CASSEARGYNEQFF

D gene: TRBD2
clone size: .
J gene: TRBJ2-7
V gene: TRBV2
CDR3 DNA: TGTGCCAGCTTCCTCGTGGGGAAATTCAGGACTAGCGGCAGCTCCTACGAGCAGTACTTC
CDR3 protein: CASFLVGKFRTSGSSYEQYF

D gene: .
clone size: .
J gene: TRBJ1-5
V gene: TRBV30
CDR3 DNA: TGTGCCTGGAGTGTACAACGTGTCAATCAGCCCCAGCATTTT
CDR3 protein: CAWSVQRVNQPQHF

D gene: .
clone size: .
J gene: TRBJ2-1
V gene: TRBV10-1
CDR3 DNA: TGCGCCAGCAGTGAGGGTCTCGGCAATGAGCAGTTCTTC
CDR3 protein: CASSEGLGNEQFF

D gene: TRBD2
clone size: .
J gene: TRBJ2-3
V gene: TRBV7-2
CDR3 DNA: TGTGCCAGCAGCAGCAGCGGGACTGGCGGAGATACGCAGTATTTT
CDR3 protein: CASSSSGTGGDTQYF

D gene: .
clone size: .
J gene: TRBJ2-6
V gene: TRBV18
CDR3 DNA: TGTGCCAGCGTCGACAGGACTCTCTCTGGGGCCAACGTCCTGACTTTC
CDR3 protein: CASVDRTLSGANVLTF

D gene: TRBD2
clone size: few
J gene: TRBJ2-7
V gene: TRBV6-5
CDR3 DNA: TGTGCCAGCAGCCCAACAGCGGGAGGGTACGAGCAGTACTTC
CDR3 protein: CASSPTAGGYEQYF

D gene: .
clone size: .
J gene: TRBJ1-1
V gene: TRBV12-3/TRBV12-4
CDR3 DNA: TGTGCCAGCAGCCTTCTAGGTACTGAAGCTTTCTTT
CDR3 protein: CASSLLGTEAFF

D gene: .
clone size: .
J gene: TRBJ2-3
V gene: TRBV7-9
CDR3 DNA: TGTGCCAGCAGCCCGTGGGGGGGCACAGATACGCAGTATTTT
CDR3 protein: CASSPWGGTDTQYF

D gene: .
clone size: .
J gene: TRBJ2-5
V gene: TRBV18
CDR3 DNA: TGTGCCAGCACGGACAGTCGAGAGACCCAGTACTTC
CDR3 protein: CASTDSRETQYF

D gene: .
clone size: once
J gene: TRBJ1-2
V gene: TRBV4-2
CDR3 DNA: TGTGCCAGCAGCCAAGAGGCAGGGGAGCTCTATGGCTACACCTTC
CDR3 protein: CASSQEAGELYGYTF

D gene: .
clone size: .
J gene: TRBJ1-2
V gene: TRBV10-3
CDR3 DNA: TGTGCCATCACCTTGGACGGCACCGGACTAAACTATGGCTACACCTTC
CDR3 protein: CAITLDGTGLNYGYTF

D gene: TRBD1
clone size: .
J gene: TRBJ1-6
V gene: TRBV18
CDR3 DNA: TGTGCCAGCTCACCACCTGTGACAGGGGCCTCACCCCTCCACTTT
CDR3 protein: CASSPPVTGASPLHF

D gene: .
clone size: .
J gene: TRBJ2-7
V gene: TRBV10-3
CDR3 DNA: TGTGCCATCAGTGAGTCCACCTACGAGCAGTACTTC
CDR3 protein: CAISESTYEQYF

D gene: TRBD1
clone size: .
J gene: TRBJ2-2
V gene: TRBV5-4
CDR3 DNA: TGTGCCAGCAGCCGGCAGGGGGAAAGTGCCGGGGAGCTGTTTTTT
CDR3 protein: CASSRQGESAGELFF

D gene: TRBD2
clone size: .
J gene: TRBJ2-7
V gene: TRBV7-9
CDR3 DNA: TGTGCCAGCAGTCTAGCAGCGGGGGCGTTAGTGAAGTACTTC
CDR3 protein: CASSLAAGALVKYF

D gene: TRBD1
clone size: .
J gene: TRBJ1-2
V gene: TRBV7-9
CDR3 DNA: TGTGCCAGCCGGGTTTATCGCGGGACAGCTAACTATGGCTACACCTTC
CDR3 protein: CASRVYRGTANYGYTF

D gene: TRBD2
clone size: .
J gene: TRBJ2-1
V gene: TRBV14
CDR3 DNA: TGTGCCAGCAGCAATAAAGGACTAGCGGGATTTGAGCAGTTCTTC
CDR3 protein: CASSNKGLAGFEQFF

D gene: .
clone size: .
J gene: TRBJ1-1
V gene: TRBV25-1
CDR3 DNA: TGTGCCAGTCCAGGTCACGAGGGAGCTTTCTTT
CDR3 protein: CASPGHEGAFF

D gene: .
clone size: .
J gene: TRBJ1-6
V gene: TRBV7-9
CDR3 DNA: TGTGCCAGCAGCTTATCGGGGTTGGCTTCACCCCTCCACTTT
CDR3 protein: CASSLSGLASPLHF

D gene: .
clone size: .
J gene: TRBJ2-1
V gene: TRBV19
CDR3 DNA: TGTGCCAGTACTTCCCCGGGACTGGTCACTGAGCAGTTCTTC
CDR3 protein: CASTSPGLVTEQFF

D gene: TRBD1
clone size: .
J gene: TRBJ2-3
V gene: TRBV27
CDR3 DNA: TGTGCCAGCAGTCACAGGGGGCGGAGCACAGATACGCAGTATTTT
CDR3 protein: CASSHRGRSTDTQYF

D gene: TRBD2
clone size: .
J gene: TRBJ2-3
V gene: TRBV4-1
CDR3 DNA: TGCGCCAGCAGCCAGGGGACTAGCGGGAGGTGGGCAGATACGCAGTATTTT
CDR3 protein: CASSQGTSGRWADTQYF

D gene: .
clone size: .
J gene: TRBJ1-1
V gene: TRBV19
CDR3 DNA: TGTGCCAGTAGTCCACAACGTCCGCAGGGGTTGGCTGAAGCTTTCTTT
CDR3 protein: CASSPQRPQGLAEAFF

D gene: TRBD1
clone size: .
J gene: TRBJ2-6
V gene: TRBV28
CDR3 DNA: TGTGCCAGCAACCCGACCGGGACAGGGGTGGCTGGGGCCAACGTCCTGACTTTC
CDR3 protein: CASNPTGTGVAGANVLTF

D gene: .
clone size: .
J gene: TRBJ1-2
V gene: TRBV11-3
CDR3 DNA: TGTGCCAGCAGCTTGGACAACAACTATGGCTACACCTTC
CDR3 protein: CASSLDNNYGYTF

D gene: .
clone size: few
J gene: TRBJ1-3
V gene: TRBV30
CDR3 DNA: TGTGCCTGGAGTCGATACAGCGGCTCTGGAAACACCATATATTTT
CDR3 protein: CAWSRYSGSGNTIYF

D gene: .
clone size: .
J gene: TRBJ2-7
V gene: TRBV5-1
CDR3 DNA: TGCGCCAGCAGCTTGGCCATGACAACCTTTGAGCAGTACTTC
CDR3 protein: CASSLAMTTFEQYF

D gene: TRBD2
clone size: .
J gene: TRBJ2-7
V gene: TRBV6-5
CDR3 DNA: TGTGCCAGCAGTTTCACTAGCGGGAGGGTCGAGCAGTACTTC
CDR3 protein: CASSFTSGRVEQYF

D gene: .
clone size: .
J gene: TRBJ1-2
V gene: TRBV5-6
CDR3 DNA: TGTGCCAGCAGGCTGTTACAGGGCCCTCGAGGCTACACCTTC
CDR3 protein: CASRLLQGPRGYTF

D gene: .
clone size: .
J gene: TRBJ1-1
V gene: TRBV19
CDR3 DNA: TGTGCCAGTAGTACAGGGGTGAACACTGAAGCTTTCTTT
CDR3 protein: CASSTGVNTEAFF

D gene: TRBD1
clone size: .
J gene: TRBJ2-7
V gene: TRBV29-1
CDR3 DNA: TGCAGCGTGGCAGGGGACAGGGTGAGCTCCTACGAGCAGTACTTC
CDR3 protein: CSVAGDRVSSYEQYF

D gene: TRBD1
clone size: .
J gene: TRBJ1-2
V gene: TRBV6-5
CDR3 DNA: TGTGCCAGCAGGCCTCTGGGACAGGGTTATGGCTACACCTTC
CDR3 protein: CASRPLGQGYGYTF

D gene: TRBD1
clone size: .
J gene: TRBJ2-5
V gene: TRBV18
CDR3 DNA: TGTGCCAGCTCACCTGGACAGGGGGAGACCCAGTACTTC
CDR3 protein: CASSPGQGETQYF

D gene: .
clone size: few
J gene: TRBJ2-1
V gene: TRBV19
CDR3 DNA: TGTGCCAGTAGTATAGATCCCGCTCGGGCGGGGGAGCAGTTCTTC
CDR3 protein: CASSIDPARAGEQFF

D gene: .
clone size: .
J gene: TRBJ2-5
V gene: TRBV5-1
CDR3 DNA: TGCGCCAGCAGCTTGGCAGGGCGGGAGACCCAGTACTTC
CDR3 protein: CASSLAGRETQYF

D gene: .
clone size: few
J gene: TRBJ2-3
V gene: TRBV5-4
CDR3 DNA: TGTGCCAGCAGCTCAAGGGGAACAGATACGCAGTATTTT
CDR3 protein: CASSSRGTDTQYF

D gene: .
clone size: once
J gene: TRBJ2-1
V gene: TRBV3-1/TRBV3-2
CDR3 DNA: TGTGCCAGCAGCCAAGATAAGGGACCTCCCCCAGGGGACAATGAGCAGTTCTTC
CDR3 protein: CASSQDKGPPPGDNEQFF

D gene: TRBD1
clone size: .
J gene: TRBJ2-7
V gene: TRBV5-4
CDR3 DNA: TGTGCCAGCAGCTTGGCTGTGACAGGGCCCCACGAGCAGTACTTC
CDR3 protein: CASSLAVTGPHEQYF

D gene: .
clone size: .
J gene: TRBJ2-3
V gene: TRBV11-2
CDR3 DNA: TGTGCCAGCAGCTCCTTTGGGCACACAGATACGCAGTATTTT
CDR3 protein: CASSSFGHTDTQYF

D gene: TRBD2
clone size: .
J gene: TRBJ2-1
V gene: TRBV7-9
CDR3 DNA: TGTGCCAGCAGCCCCCCGGGACTAGCGGGATGGAATGAGCAGTTCTTC
CDR3 protein: CASSPPGLAGWNEQFF

D gene: TRBD1
clone size: .
J gene: TRBJ2-7
V gene: TRBV25-1
CDR3 DNA: TGTGCCAGCGCTGGACAGGTCAAGTACGAGCAGTACTTC
CDR3 protein: CASAGQVKYEQYF

D gene: .
clone size: .
J gene: TRBJ2-1
V gene: TRBV18
CDR3 DNA: TGTGCCAGCTCACCATTAGCGCCTTCAGACAATGAGCAGTTCTTC
CDR3 protein: CASSPLAPSDNEQFF

D gene: .
clone size: .
J gene: TRBJ1-5
V gene: TRBV29-1
CDR3 DNA: TGCAGCGTTTCGCGGGTAACAGTGTATCAGCCCCAGCATTTT
CDR3 protein: CSVSRVTVYQPQHF

D gene: .
clone size: .
J gene: TRBJ2-3
V gene: TRBV5-1
CDR3 DNA: TGCGCCAGCAGCTACACTAGCCGAAGCACAGATACGCAGTATTTT
CDR3 protein: CASSYTSRSTDTQYF